Listed below are T cell receptor beta chains from one sample, sequenced in a study of T cell changes during pregnancy in multiple sclerosis. TCRdb's table, derived via immunoSEQ multiplex PCR, lists solely in-frame clones and lacks some. This sample has around 120,000 clones; roughly 92% occur once, and the top ten carry about 3.5%. Sequencing used peripheral blood, obtained after pregnancy. These receptors came from a female donor with multiple sclerosis, enrolled in a pregnancy study. Both conserved end residues are part of each CDR3. Each record gives: CDR3 DNA, CDR3 protein, V gene, D gene, clone size, J gene. D genes are given only for firm matches. Part of the rows lack a size; the others show once, few, many or a class for expanded clones.

TGTGCCACCGCTGGTGGGGAGGATCCCTACGAGCAGTACTTC | CATAGGEDPYEQYF | TRBV15 | NA | NA | TRBJ2-7
TGTGCCAGCAGTACAGGGAGCCCGAACACTGAAGCTTTCTTT | CASSTGSPNTEAFF | TRBV6-5 | NA | once | TRBJ1-1
TGTGCCAGCAGTGACGGGTTGAGGGCTAGCTCCTACAATGAGCAGTTCTTC | CASSDGLRASSYNEQFF | TRBV6-1 | NA | NA | TRBJ2-1
TGTGCCAGCAGCCCATTGATGTCCTGGGGCAACATTCAGTACTTC | CASSPLMSWGNIQYF | TRBV7-6 | NA | NA | TRBJ2-4
TGTGCCAGCAGCGAATTTACAGGGCCGAACACTGAAGCTTTCTTT | CASSEFTGPNTEAFF | TRBV2 | NA | NA | TRBJ1-1
TGTGCCAGCTCACCACTAGGGAGTGCTAATGAAAAACTGTTTTTT | CASSPLGSANEKLFF | TRBV18 | NA | NA | TRBJ1-4
TGTGCCAGCAGTGACAGGGGTTCCGAGCAGTACTTC | CASSDRGSEQYF | TRBV6-5 | TRBD1 | once | TRBJ2-7
TGTGCCAGCAGGGCTACCGGGACAGCCGTCGGTGGCTACACCTTC | CASRATGTAVGGYTF | TRBV5-5 | TRBD1 | once | TRBJ1-2
TGTGCCAGCACAGGGGACCCCACCGGGGAGCTGTTTTTT | CASTGDPTGELFF | TRBV2 | NA | NA | TRBJ2-2
TGTGCTAGTGGTTTGGTACTAAAAGGGCTTGGGGCTGACAATCAGCCCCAGCATTTT | CASGLVLKGLGADNQPQHF | TRBV12-5 | NA | NA | TRBJ1-5
TGTGCCAGCAGCTGGGAACTAGCGGGGGGCAGCTCCTACGAGCAGTACTTC | CASSWELAGGSSYEQYF | TRBV5-6 | TRBD2 | NA | TRBJ2-7
TGTGCCAGCAGTCAGGGTGGGCTAGAAAAACTGTTTTTT | CASSQGGLEKLFF | TRBV5-4 | NA | NA | TRBJ1-4
TGCGCCAGCAGCCTTCTACCGTGGGAGACCCAGTACTTC | CASSLLPWETQYF | TRBV4-1 | NA | NA | TRBJ2-5
TGTGCCAGCAGCTTAGGTCTACAGGGCGTCACTGAAGCTTTCTTT | CASSLGLQGVTEAFF | TRBV13 | NA | few | TRBJ1-1
TGTGCCAGCAGCTCGGGACAGGGAAGGGAGCAGTACTTC | CASSSGQGREQYF | TRBV7-6 | TRBD1 | once | TRBJ2-7
TGTGCCAGCAGTGAACCGGGGGGGCCGACAGATACGCAGTATTTT | CASSEPGGPTDTQYF | TRBV28 | TRBD2 | NA | TRBJ2-3
TGCAGCGTTGGTAGTGAATACGGTACGCAGTATTTT | CSVGSEYGTQYF | TRBV29-1 | NA | NA | TRBJ2-3
TGTGCCAGCAGCGTAAGAGACAGGGGGCTTTACAATGAGCAGTTCTTC | CASSVRDRGLYNEQFF | TRBV9 | TRBD1 | NA | TRBJ2-1
TGTGCCAGCAGCCCGGAAGGACTAGCGGATACGCAGTATTTT | CASSPEGLADTQYF | TRBV11-1 | TRBD2 | NA | TRBJ2-3
TGCGCCAGCAGCAATAACGGGAGGTACTATGGCTACACCTTC | CASSNNGRYYGYTF | TRBV5-1 | NA | NA | TRBJ1-2
TGTGCCAGTAGTATATCGATGGGGGGTGAGCAGTACTTC | CASSISMGGEQYF | TRBV19 | NA | NA | TRBJ2-7
TGTGCCAGCAGTGAAGCGTATGCGGTCGCGGGACAGGGGATTACCTATGGCTACACCTTC | CASSEAYAVAGQGITYGYTF | TRBV6-1 | TRBD1 | NA | TRBJ1-2
TGCAGCGCCGGCGGTGCGAATGAAAAACTGTTTTTT | CSAGGANEKLFF | TRBV29-1 | NA | once | TRBJ1-4
TGTGCCAGCAGCCCGACTAGCGGGCCCAGGGATACGCAGTATTTT | CASSPTSGPRDTQYF | TRBV7-9 | TRBD2 | NA | TRBJ2-3
TGTGCCAGCAGGCAACAGGGAGATAGCAATCAGCCCCAGCATTTT | CASRQQGDSNQPQHF | TRBV2 | NA | NA | TRBJ1-5
TGTGCCAGCAGTTACGTGGAACGGGGGGGCAACTATGGCTACACCTTC | CASSYVERGGNYGYTF | TRBV6-6 | NA | NA | TRBJ1-2
TGTGCCAGCAGCTACGGTCCGGGTTCAGATGGCTACACCTTC | CASSYGPGSDGYTF | TRBV7-6 | NA | NA | TRBJ1-2
TGTGCCAGCAGTTGGACAGGAGAGACCCAGTACTTC | CASSWTGETQYF | TRBV28 | TRBD1 | NA | TRBJ2-5
TGTGCCTGGAGTGTACTCAGGGGCAGGGGAGCTTTCTTT | CAWSVLRGRGAFF | TRBV30 | NA | NA | TRBJ1-1
TGTGCCAGCAGCGTAGTTAGCGGGGGGTTCAATGAGCAGTTCTTC | CASSVVSGGFNEQFF | TRBV9 | TRBD2 | NA | TRBJ2-1
TGTGCCAGCAGCTTAAGCTCCCCTCTTGAGAACAGGTTGAACACTGAAGCTTTCTTT | CASSLSSPLENRLNTEAFF | TRBV7-3 | NA | once | TRBJ1-1
TGCGCCAGCGCCGAGGGCGGCCTCTCCTATAATTCACCCCTCCACTTT | CASAEGGLSYNSPLHF | TRBV5-1 | NA | NA | TRBJ1-6
TGTGCCAGCAGCTACGACAGTAATTTATATGGCTACACCTTC | CASSYDSNLYGYTF | TRBV7-9 | NA | NA | TRBJ1-2
TGTGCCAGCAGCTACAGGGGTATAGACGGCTACACCTTC | CASSYRGIDGYTF | TRBV5-4 | TRBD1 | NA | TRBJ1-2
TGTGCCACCAGCGGATCTAGCGGGGTGTACGAGCAGTACTTC | CATSGSSGVYEQYF | TRBV15 | TRBD2 | once | TRBJ2-7
TGCAGCGCAAGGACAGGGGACACTGAAGCTTTCTTT | CSARTGDTEAFF | TRBV29-1 | TRBD1 | NA | TRBJ1-1
NA | CASSLGFGAGELFF | TRBV11-3 | NA | NA | TRBJ2-2
TGTGCCAGCAGACACAGGGGGGACTATAATTCACCCCTCCACTTT | CASRHRGDYNSPLHF | TRBV7-9 | TRBD1 | NA | TRBJ1-6
TGTGCCAGCAGTCTAGGGGGTGCAACTAATGAAAAACTGTTTTTT | CASSLGGATNEKLFF | TRBV2 | NA | NA | TRBJ1-4
TGTGCCAGCAGTCTCAGACAGGGGAGCTCCTATAATTCACCCCTCCACTTT | CASSLRQGSSYNSPLHF | TRBV27 | TRBD1 | NA | TRBJ1-6
TGTGCCAGCAATTTACTAGCGGAGGGCTCCTACGAGCAGTACTTC | CASNLLAEGSYEQYF | TRBV6-6 | TRBD2 | once | TRBJ2-7
TGTGCCAGCAGCCCCCGACTAGCGGGGGACCCCGGCTCCTACAATGAGCAGTTCTTC | CASSPRLAGDPGSYNEQFF | TRBV4-2 | TRBD2 | NA | TRBJ2-1